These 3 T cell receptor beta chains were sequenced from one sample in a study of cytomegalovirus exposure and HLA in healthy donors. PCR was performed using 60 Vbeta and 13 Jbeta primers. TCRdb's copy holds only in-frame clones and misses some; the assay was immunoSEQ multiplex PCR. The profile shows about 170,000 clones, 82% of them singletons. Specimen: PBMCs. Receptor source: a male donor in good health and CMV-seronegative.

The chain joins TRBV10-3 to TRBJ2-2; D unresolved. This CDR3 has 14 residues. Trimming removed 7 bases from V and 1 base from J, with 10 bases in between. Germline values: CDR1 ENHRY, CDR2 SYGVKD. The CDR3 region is CAIKGTENTGELFF. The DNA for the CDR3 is TGTGCCATCAAAGGAACAGAGAACACCGGGGAGCTGTTTTTT.

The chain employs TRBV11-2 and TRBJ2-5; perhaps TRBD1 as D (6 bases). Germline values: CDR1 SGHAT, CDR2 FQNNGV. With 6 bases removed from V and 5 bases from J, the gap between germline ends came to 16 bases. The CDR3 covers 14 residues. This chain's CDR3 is CASRSPQGFETQYF. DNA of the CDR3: TGTGCCAGCAGATCTCCACAGGGCTTTGAGACCCAGTACTTC.

The CDR3 nucleotides are TGTGCCAGCAGGATACAGGTTTACAATGAGCAGTTCTTC. Its protein is CASRIQVYNEQFF. The chain couples TRBV27 to TRBJ2-1, with D possibly TRBD1 on 5 matching bases. With 6 bases removed from V and 4 bases from J, the gap between germline ends came to 10 bases. Germline CDR1 MNHEY, CDR2 SMNVEV (reference sequence). The CDR3 runs 13 residues.